Below are 29 T cell receptor beta chains sequenced from a single sample in a study of T cell responses to AZD1222 COVID-19 vaccine. Here immunoSEQ multiplex PCR was the method, and the copy in TCRdb shows in-frame clones only, minus some. The table shows some 130,000 clones, with around 90% occurring only once. Sample: peripheral blood, taken on day 0 of AZD1222 vaccination. The origin of the receptors is an adult in good health.

This chain uses TRBV5-1 with TRBJ2-1; possibly TRBD1 for D (6 bases). The CDR3 runs to 14 residues. The V end lost 2 bases, the J end lost 7 bases, and 13 bases lay between the germline ends. The germline V gene has CDR1 SGHRS and CDR2 YFSETQ. The DNA of the CDR3 is TGCGCCAGCAGCTTTGAACAGGGTTGGAATGAGCAGTTCTTC. It codes for CASSFEQGWNEQFF.

The gene calls are TRBV7-3 and TRBJ2-2; D remains ambiguous. The CDR3 length is 16 residues. Trimming left V 6 bases short and J 0 bases short, with 14 bases between. Germline-derived CDR1 and CDR2 are SGHTA and FQGTGA. CDR3 protein: CASSLIGPTNTGELFF. CDR3 sequence (DNA): TGTGCCAGCAGTCTCATCGGTCCTACGAACACCGGGGAGCTGTTTTTT.

J is TRBJ1-4 and V is TRBV7-3, with D uncertain. Germline V lookup: CDR1 SGHTA, CDR2 FQGTGA. This CDR3 has 14 amino acids. Deletions cut 2 bases from V and 4 bases from J, with 8 bases between. The chain's CDR3 is CASSLSRVNEKLFF. The CDR3 bases are TGTGCCAGCAGCTTATCCCGAGTTAATGAAAAACTGTTTTTT.

This clone was found a few times. The CDR3 DNA reads as TGCGCCAGCAGCCAAGAAGCGGCTCTTGGTTCCGAGCAGTACTTC. It translates to CASSQEAALGSEQYF. The V gene is TRBV4-1, the J gene TRBJ2-7; tentative D call: TRBD2 (5 bases). Germline CDR1 MGHRA, CDR2 YSYEKL. The CDR3 contains 15 residues. Trimming took off 0 bases at V and 6 bases at J, with 15 bases between the two ends.

V is TRBV5-1 and J is TRBJ1-1; a possible D gene is TRBD1 (6 bases). The CDR3 has 13 amino acids. The germline V and J ends were trimmed by 2 bases and 3 bases, with 8 bases remaining between them. The germline V gene encodes CDR1 SGHRS and CDR2 YFSETQ. CDR3 amino acids: CASSLSGDTEAFF. CDR3 in DNA: TGCGCCAGCAGCTTATCAGGGGACACTGAAGCTTTCTTT.

CDR3 region: CASNLPGTEAFF. CDR3 in DNA: TGTGCCAGCAACCTGCCTGGCACTGAAGCTTTCTTT. This chain joins TRBV5-5 and TRBJ1-1; D is unresolved. The CDR3 sequence is 12 residues long. Looked up from germline, CDR1 is SGHKS and CDR2 is YYEKEE (reference sequence). Deletions cut 6 bases from V and 4 bases from J, with 10 bases between.

The genes are TRBV18 and TRBJ1-3, with 7 bases that match TRBD1. With V trimmed by 4 bases and J by 3 bases, 3 bases remained unmatched. CDR1 is KGHSH, CDR2 LQKENI, per germline. This CDR3 comprises 14 residues. CDR3 sequence reads: CASSLGQSGNTIYF. For the CDR3, the DNA is TGTGCCAGCTCACTGGGACAGAGTGGAAACACCATATATTTT.

The V gene is TRBV6-1, the J gene TRBJ1-5; TRBD1 might be the D (6 bases). The V gene lost 2 bases and the J gene lost 4 bases, with 15 bases spanning the gap. Germline V lookup: CDR1 MNHNS, CDR2 SASEGT. The CDR3 spans 16 residues. CDR3 residues: CASSEMSGAINQPQHF. CDR3 nucleotides: TGTGCCAGCAGTGAAATGTCGGGGGCGATTAATCAGCCCCAGCATTTT.

V is TRBV28 and J is TRBJ1-6; perhaps TRBD1 as D (6 bases). The CDR3 is made up of 19 amino acids. The V and J ends lost 4 bases and 0 bases respectively, with 19 bases between them. Germline V gives CDR1 MDHEN, CDR2 SYDVKM. DNA for the CDR3: TGTGCCAGCAGTTCCTACCAGCCGGCACAGGGCTCCTATAATTCACCCCTCCACTTT. This codes for CASSSYQPAQGSYNSPLHF.

The chain couples TRBV9 to TRBJ1-5; TRBD1 aligns across 11 bases. Germline V gene sequence: CDR1 SGDLS, CDR2 YYNGEE. Losses at the gene ends were 2 bases for V and 6 bases for J; bases not matched to a gene: 4. CDR3 length equals 15 residues. CDR3 nucleotides: TGTGCCAGCAGCGTCTCCGGGACAGGGGGTCAGCCCCAGCATTTT. Its protein is CASSVSGTGGQPQHF.

The chain employs TRBV7-2 and TRBJ1-2; D is undetermined. V dropped 6 bases and J dropped 3 bases, with 8 bases sitting between them. The germline gives CDR1 SGHTA, CDR2 FQGNSA. The CDR3 extends over 12 amino acids. The DNA for the CDR3 is TGTGCCAGCAGATGGGCAGACTATGGCTACACCTTC. Translated: CASRWADYGYTF.

The chain is built from TRBV7-2 and TRBJ2-1; 7 nucleotides align to TRBD1. The CDR3 spans 15 residues. CDR1 and CDR2 (germline): SGHTA, FQGNSA. With 1 base clipped from V and 2 bases from J, the junction kept 2 bases outside the gene matches. CDR3 sequence reads: CASSLERGPYNEQFF. The CDR3, as DNA: TGTGCCAGCAGCTTAGAGAGGGGGCCCTACAATGAGCAGTTCTTC.

This sequence joins TRBV12-3 or TRBV12-4 and TRBJ1-2; TRBD1 matches 8 bases. After removal of 5 bases from V and 2 bases from J, the junction contained 1 base not matched to a gene. This CDR3 has 13 residues. The CDR3 region is CASSRDRNYGYTF. The CDR3 DNA is TGTGCCAGCAGTCGGGACAGGAACTATGGCTACACCTTC.

The gene calls are TRBV19 and TRBJ2-1, with 9 positions matching TRBD2. Per the germline V gene, CDR1 is LNHDA and CDR2 is SQIVND (reference sequence). CDR3 size: 14 residues. J was trimmed by 3 bases and V by 7 bases; bases with no gene match: 4. The CDR3 DNA follows: TGTGCCAGTAATAGACTAGCGGACTACAATGAGCAGTTCTTC. Translation gives CASNRLADYNEQFF.

This chain links TRBV2 with TRBJ1-5; D unresolved. The CDR3 runs 15 residues. The V gene lost 6 bases and the J gene lost 1 base, with 13 bases spanning the gap. Germline CDR1 reads SNHLY; CDR2 reads FYNNEI. The CDR3 DNA is TGTGCCAGCAGAGCTACCGACTGGAGCAATCAGCCCCAGCATTTT. It encodes CASRATDWSNQPQHF.

The chain joins TRBV5-4 to TRBJ1-2, with D tentatively TRBD1 (6 bases). CDR1 and CDR2 (germline): SGHNT, YYREEE (reference sequence). CDR3 length: 14 amino acids. Trimming cost V 3 bases and J 6 bases, with 15 bases left between them. The CDR3 region has the DNA TGTGCCAGCAGCTCGGGTGGGACAAGGAATGGCTACACCTTC. Translation gives CASSSGGTRNGYTF.

The chain joins TRBV7-2 to TRBJ2-2; D gene ambiguous. V lost 4 bases, J lost 6 bases, and 3 bases lay in between. Germline CDR1 SGHTA, CDR2 FQGNSA. CDR3 length: 11 residues. The CDR3 protein is CASSWAGELFF. In DNA, the CDR3 is TGTGCCAGCAGCTGGGCCGGGGAGCTGTTTTTT.

The rearrangement links TRBV28 to TRBJ2-1; no reliable D call. The CDR3 extends over 15 amino acids. V shed 4 bases and J shed 4 bases, with 14 bases lying between them. CDR1 is MDHEN, CDR2 SYDVKM, per germline. CDR3 DNA: TGTGCCAGCAGTTCCTCCTGGGCTTCATACAATGAGCAGTTCTTC. The encoded protein is CASSSSWASYNEQFF.

The V and J genes are TRBV7-2 and TRBJ1-1; D call uncertain. Germline V gives CDR1 SGHTA, CDR2 FQGNSA. This CDR3 has 14 amino acids. V was pared by 2 bases and J by 3 bases, with 10 bases between. The DNA for the CDR3 is TGTGCCAGCAGCTTACTGCCCGATGACACTGAAGCTTTCTTT. This gives the protein CASSLLPDDTEAFF.

The chain combines TRBV19 with TRBJ2-3; TRBD2 agrees at 9 bases. The CDR3 is made up of 17 amino acids. Trimming cost V 1 base and J 5 bases; bases outside gene matches: 10. Germline CDR1 is LNHDA and CDR2 is SQIVND (reference sequence). The CDR3 DNA reads as TGTGCCAGTAGTATAGGAGCGGGAGGCCCTCGGGGAGATACGCAGTATTTT. As protein: CASSIGAGGPRGDTQYF. Full variable domain (outside the CDR3, taken from reference TRBV19 and TRBJ2-3): DGGITQSPKYLFRKEGQNVTLSCEQNLNHDAMYWYRQDPGQGLRLIYYSQIVNDFQKGDIAEGYSVSREKKESFPLTVTSAQKNPTAFYLCASSIGAGGPRGDTQYFGPGTRLTVL.

The chain uses TRBV2 and TRBJ1-6; 8 nucleotides agree with TRBD1. The V gene's germline CDR1 is SNHLY and CDR2 FYNNEI. The CDR3 runs 14 residues. Losses at the gene ends were 4 bases for V and 10 bases for J; bases not matched to a gene: 6. The CDR3 sequence: CASSVGQGGSPLHF. CDR3 bases: TGTGCCAGCAGTGTAGGACAGGGTGGCTCACCCCTCCACTTT.

The genes are TRBV5-1 and TRBJ1-1; no definite D call. V dropped 0 bases and J dropped 5 bases, with 14 bases sitting between them. The CDR3 runs 15 residues. Germline loops: CDR1 SGHRS, CDR2 YFSETQ. The CDR3 reads CASSLGVWSRTEAFF. CDR3 in DNA: TGCGCCAGCAGCTTGGGGGTTTGGAGTAGGACTGAAGCTTTCTTT.

This clone was counted a single time. This chain uses TRBV5-1 with TRBJ1-4, with D maybe TRBD1 (6 bases). Germline V CDR1 and CDR2: SGHRS, YFSETQ. V was trimmed by 0 bases and J by 3 bases, leaving 18 bases between them. The CDR3 extends over 18 amino acids. In DNA, the CDR3 is TGCGCCAGCAGCTTGGTAGGTGAATCGGGACACTCTAATGAAAAACTGTTTTTT. Translation gives CASSLVGESGHSNEKLFF.

V gene TRBV29-1 combines with J gene TRBJ1-1; 8 positions match TRBD1. This CDR3 comprises 13 residues. V was pared by 5 bases and J by 8 bases, with 10 bases of the junction left unmatched. The germline V gene encodes CDR1 SQVTM and CDR2 ANQGSEA. For the CDR3, the DNA is TGCAGCGTTAGGACAGGGTTAGCATCCGAAGCTTTCTTT. As protein: CSVRTGLASEAFF. The variable domain in full, with the rest retrieved from reference TRBV29-1 and TRBJ1-1, is SAVISQKPSRDICQRGTSLTIQCQVDSQVTMMFWYRQQPGQSLTLIATANQGSEATYESGFVIDKFPISRPNLTFSTLTVSNMSPEDSSIYLCSVRTGLASEAFFGQGTRLTVV.

The rearrangement joins TRBV30 to TRBJ1-1; TRBD1 is a possible D gene (5 bases). Trimming took off 0 bases at V and 3 bases at J, with 8 bases between the two ends. The CDR3 sequence is 13 residues long. From germline, CDR1 is GTSNPN and CDR2 SVGIG (reference sequence). The DNA for the CDR3 is TGTGCCTGGAGTGTTGGGGGAGACACTGAAGCTTTCTTT. The encoded protein is CAWSVGGDTEAFF.

This rearrangement joins TRBV7-9 to TRBJ2-7; the D is unclear. The CDR3 length is 13 residues. V lost 5 bases, J lost 5 bases, and 13 bases lay in between. CDR1 SEHNR and CDR2 FQNEAQ come from the germline V gene (reference sequence). CDR3 in DNA: TGTGCCAGCAGCCCCTGGGGAACGGACGAGCAGTACTTC. This codes for CASSPWGTDEQYF.

This chain uses TRBV12-1 with TRBJ1-1; TRBD1 is the table's D call, not checked against the DNA. TRBV12-1 is a known pseudogene. The length of the CDR3 is 12 residues. Here the CDR3 reads CASSLRHIEAFF. Here the CDR3 DNA reads TGTGCCAGCAGCTTACGACATATTGAAGCTTTCTTT.

This chain uses TRBV18 with TRBJ2-7, with D possibly TRBD1 on 5 matching bases. V was shortened by 3 bases and J by 2 bases, with 17 bases between the two germline ends. The CDR3 runs to 16 residues. In germline, CDR1 is KGHSH, CDR2 LQKENI. CDR3 coding DNA: TGTGCCAGCTCACCCCCGAACGCCAGGGTAACCTACGAGCAGTACTTC. The encoded protein is CASSPPNARVTYEQYF.

The chain links TRBV4-1 to TRBJ2-1; TRBD1 matches at 8 bases. Germline V gene lookup returns CDR1 MGHRA and CDR2 YSYEKL. The CDR3 runs to 20 residues. The V gene end was trimmed by 5 bases and the J gene end by 0 bases; junction bases not matched to a gene: 18. The CDR3 spells CASSTKPGQVPSSSYNEQFF. CDR3 sequence (DNA): TGCGCCAGCAGCACTAAGCCGGGACAGGTCCCATCGAGCTCCTACAATGAGCAGTTCTTC.